A single sample is the source of the 7 T cell receptor beta chains below, sequenced in a study of T cell changes during pregnancy in multiple sclerosis. Method: immunoSEQ multiplex PCR; TCRdb's copy keeps in-frame clones and lacks some. The data contain 61,000 or so clones, just under 95% of them singletons. The sample in question was CD4+ T cells from peripheral blood mononuclear cells, obtained before pregnancy. The receptors derive from a female donor with multiple sclerosis, enrolled in a pregnancy study.

V and J are TRBV18 and TRBJ2-1; D perhaps matches TRBD1 (6 bases). Germline CDR1 and CDR2: KGHSH and LQKENI. V dropped 3 bases and J dropped 0 bases, with 9 bases sitting between them. The CDR3 is 15 residues long. The CDR3 sequence: CASSPTGSSYNEQFF. CDR3 in DNA: TGTGCCAGCTCACCGACAGGAAGCTCCTACAATGAGCAGTTCTTC.

The chain carries TRBV19 and TRBJ2-7; D remains ambiguous. CDR3 length: 13 residues. The germline CDR1 and CDR2 sequences are LNHDA and SQIVND (reference sequence). Deletions cut 1 base from V and 6 bases from J, with 10 bases between. The CDR3, as DNA: TGTGCCAGTAGTATAGGTTCAGATTTCGAGCAGTACTTC. This translates into CASSIGSDFEQYF.

This chain links TRBV2 with TRBJ2-1; D may be TRBD2 (6 bases). Germline V gene lookup returns CDR1 SNHLY and CDR2 FYNNEI. The CDR3 has 16 amino acids. V was shortened by 0 bases and J by 6 bases, with 15 bases between the two germline ends. The CDR3 reads CASSEALGQGGNEQFF. The DNA of the CDR3 is TGTGCCAGCAGTGAAGCGCTTGGGCAGGGAGGCAATGAGCAGTTCTTC.

This rearrangement joins TRBV5-4 to TRBJ2-3; TRBD1 is a possible D gene (7 bases). CDR1 is SGHNT, CDR2 YYREEE, per germline (reference sequence). This CDR3 contains 16 residues. Trimming left V 0 bases short and J 3 bases short, with 14 bases between. The CDR3 loop is CASSLDPGGKTDTQYF. The CDR3 bases are TGTGCCAGCAGCTTGGATCCAGGGGGGAAAACAGATACGCAGTATTTT.

This rearrangement joins TRBV7-9 to TRBJ1-2; D is uncertain. Per germline, CDR1 SEHNR and CDR2 FQNEAQ (reference sequence). The CDR3 spans 14 residues. The V end was cut by 5 bases, the J end by 7 bases, with 17 bases between. CDR3: CASSPTGSVGGYTF. In nucleotides, the CDR3 is TGTGCCAGCAGCCCAACGGGATCCGTGGGTGGCTACACCTTC. Full variable domain (rest looked up from reference TRBV7-9 and TRBJ1-2): DTGVSQNPRHKITKRGQNVTFRCDPISEHNRLYWYRQTLGQGPEFLTYFQNEAQLEKSRLLSDRFSAERPKGSFSTLEIQRTEQGDSAMYLCASSPTGSVGGYTFGSGTRLTVV.

The chain is built from TRBV4-3 and TRBJ1-1; D perhaps matches TRBD1 (6 bases). Germline V CDR1 and CDR2: LGHNA, YSLEER. Trimming left V 1 base short and J 2 bases short, with 14 bases between. The CDR3 covers 16 residues. CDR3 coding DNA: TGCGCCAGCAGCCAAGGTACAGGGACCTTAAACACTGAAGCTTTCTTT. Its protein is CASSQGTGTLNTEAFF.

The chain carries TRBV5-4 and TRBJ1-1; the match to TRBD1 covers 8 bases. Germline trimming cut 3 bases from V and 1 base from J; bases unmatched to any gene: 5. This CDR3 has 15 residues. CDR1 and CDR2 (germline): SGHNT, YYREEE (reference sequence). In DNA, the CDR3 is TGTGCCAGCAGCTCGCCGACAGGGGAGAACACTGAAGCTTTCTTT. As protein: CASSSPTGENTEAFF.